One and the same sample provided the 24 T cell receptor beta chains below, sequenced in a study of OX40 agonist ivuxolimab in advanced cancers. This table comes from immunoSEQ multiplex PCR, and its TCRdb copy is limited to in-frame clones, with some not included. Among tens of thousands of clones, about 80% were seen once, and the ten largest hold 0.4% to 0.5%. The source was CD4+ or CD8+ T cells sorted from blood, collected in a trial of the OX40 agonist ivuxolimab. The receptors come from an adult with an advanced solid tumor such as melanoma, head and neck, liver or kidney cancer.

The CDR3 here is CASSLGPGDLTGELFF. DNA for the CDR3: TGTGCCAGCAGCTTAGGACCTGGGGACCTCACCGGGGAGCTGTTTTTT. The chain couples TRBV11-2 to TRBJ2-2, with D perhaps given as TRBD1 or TRBD2 (5 bases each). The length of the CDR3 is 16 residues. Per germline, CDR1 SGHAT and CDR2 FQNNGV. V lost 1 base, J lost 4 bases, and 13 bases lay in between.

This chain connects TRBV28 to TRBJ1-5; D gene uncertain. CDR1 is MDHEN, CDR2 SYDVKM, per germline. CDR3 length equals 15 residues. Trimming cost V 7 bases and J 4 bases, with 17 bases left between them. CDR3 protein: CASTGSVVWNQPQHF. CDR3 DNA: TGTGCCAGCACCGGGTCCGTGGTTTGGAATCAGCCCCAGCATTTT.

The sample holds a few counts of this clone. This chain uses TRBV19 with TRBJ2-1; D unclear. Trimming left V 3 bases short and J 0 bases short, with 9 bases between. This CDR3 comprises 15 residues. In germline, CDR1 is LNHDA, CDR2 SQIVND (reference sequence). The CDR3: CASSILEYSYNEQFF. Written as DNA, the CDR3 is TGTGCCAGTAGTATTCTGGAGTACTCCTACAATGAGCAGTTCTTC. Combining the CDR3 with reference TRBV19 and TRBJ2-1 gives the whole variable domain DGGITQSPKYLFRKEGQNVTLSCEQNLNHDAMYWYRQDPGQGLRLIYYSQIVNDFQKGDIAEGYSVSREKKESFPLTVTSAQKNPTAFYLCASSILEYSYNEQFFGPGTRLTVL.

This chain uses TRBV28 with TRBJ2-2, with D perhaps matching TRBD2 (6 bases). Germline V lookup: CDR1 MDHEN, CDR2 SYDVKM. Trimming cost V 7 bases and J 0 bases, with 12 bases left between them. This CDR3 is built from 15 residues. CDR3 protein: CASIRGGPNTGELFF. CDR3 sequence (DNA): TGTGCCAGCATCCGGGGAGGTCCGAACACCGGGGAGCTGTTTTTT. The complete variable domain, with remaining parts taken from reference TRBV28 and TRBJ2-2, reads DVKVTQSSRYLVKRTGEKVFLECVQDMDHENMFWYRQDPGLGLRLIYFSYDVKMKEKGDIPEGYSVSREKKERFSLILESASTNQTSMYLCASIRGGPNTGELFFGEGSRLTVL.

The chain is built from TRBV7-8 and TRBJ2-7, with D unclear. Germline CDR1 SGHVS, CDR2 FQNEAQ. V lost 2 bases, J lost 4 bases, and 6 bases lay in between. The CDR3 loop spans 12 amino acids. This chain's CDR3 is CASSLQGYEQYV. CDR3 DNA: TGTGCCAGCAGCTTACAAGGGTACGAGCAGTACGTC.

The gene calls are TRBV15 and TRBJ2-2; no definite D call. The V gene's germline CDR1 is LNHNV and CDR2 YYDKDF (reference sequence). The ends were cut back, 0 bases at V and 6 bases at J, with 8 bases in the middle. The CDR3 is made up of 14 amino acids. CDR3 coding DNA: TGTGCCACCAGCAGAGATTTAATGGCCGGGGAGCTGTTTTTT. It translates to CATSRDLMAGELFF.

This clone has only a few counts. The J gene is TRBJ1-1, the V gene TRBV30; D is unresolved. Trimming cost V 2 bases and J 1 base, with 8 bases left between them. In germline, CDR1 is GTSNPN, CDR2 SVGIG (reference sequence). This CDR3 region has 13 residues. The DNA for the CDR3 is TGTGCCTGGAGTAGCTCAGCGAACACTGAAGCTTTCTTT. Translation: CAWSSSANTEAFF.

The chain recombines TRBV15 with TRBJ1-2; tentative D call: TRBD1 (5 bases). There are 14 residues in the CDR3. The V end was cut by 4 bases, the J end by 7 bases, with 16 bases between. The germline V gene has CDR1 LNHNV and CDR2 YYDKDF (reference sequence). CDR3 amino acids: CATSTRRLQGGYTF. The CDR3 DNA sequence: TGTGCCACCAGCACCAGACGGCTTCAGGGTGGCTACACCTTC.

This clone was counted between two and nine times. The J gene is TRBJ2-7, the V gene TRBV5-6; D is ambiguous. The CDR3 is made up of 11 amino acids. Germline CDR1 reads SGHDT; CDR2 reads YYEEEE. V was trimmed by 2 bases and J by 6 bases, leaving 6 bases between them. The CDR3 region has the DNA TGTGCCAGCAGCTTCGGTCCCGAGCAGTACTTC. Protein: CASSFGPEQYF.

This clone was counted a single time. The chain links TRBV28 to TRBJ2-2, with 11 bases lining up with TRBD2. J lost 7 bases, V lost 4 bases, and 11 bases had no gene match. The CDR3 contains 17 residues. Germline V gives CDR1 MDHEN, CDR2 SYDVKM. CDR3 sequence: CASSSDGATSGIGELFF. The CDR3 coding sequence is TGTGCCAGCAGTTCGGATGGGGCGACTAGCGGGATCGGGGAGCTGTTTTTT. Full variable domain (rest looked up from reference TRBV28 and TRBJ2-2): DVKVTQSSRYLVKRTGEKVFLECVQDMDHENMFWYRQDPGLGLRLIYFSYDVKMKEKGDIPEGYSVSREKKERFSLILESASTNQTSMYLCASSSDGATSGIGELFFGEGSRLTVL.

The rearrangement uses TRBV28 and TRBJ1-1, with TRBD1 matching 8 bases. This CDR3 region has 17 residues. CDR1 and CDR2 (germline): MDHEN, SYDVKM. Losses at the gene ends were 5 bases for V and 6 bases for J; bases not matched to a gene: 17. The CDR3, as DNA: TGTGCCAGCAGTCTCCATGGGACAGGCGTTGGGTACCCTGAAGCTTTCTTT. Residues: CASSLHGTGVGYPEAFF.

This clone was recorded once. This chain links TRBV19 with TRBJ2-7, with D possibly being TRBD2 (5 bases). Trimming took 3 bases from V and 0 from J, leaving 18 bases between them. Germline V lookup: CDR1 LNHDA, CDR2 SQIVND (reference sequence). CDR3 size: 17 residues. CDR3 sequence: CASSIRFRIGSSYEQYF. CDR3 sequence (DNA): TGTGCCAGTAGTATCCGATTCAGGATAGGGAGCTCCTACGAGCAGTACTTC.

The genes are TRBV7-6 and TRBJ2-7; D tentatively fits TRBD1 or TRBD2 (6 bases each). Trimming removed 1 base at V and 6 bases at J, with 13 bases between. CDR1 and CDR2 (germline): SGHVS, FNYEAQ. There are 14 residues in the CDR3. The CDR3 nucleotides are TGTGCCAGCAGCTTAGATGGCAGGGGAGGCGAGCAGTACTTC. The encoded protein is CASSLDGRGGEQYF.

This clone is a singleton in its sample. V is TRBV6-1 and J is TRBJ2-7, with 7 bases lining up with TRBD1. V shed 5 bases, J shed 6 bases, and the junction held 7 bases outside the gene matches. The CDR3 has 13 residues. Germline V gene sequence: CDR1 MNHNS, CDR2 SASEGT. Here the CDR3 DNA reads TGTGCCAGCAGTACGGACAGGCTCGGCGAGCAGTACTTC. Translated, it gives CASSTDRLGEQYF.

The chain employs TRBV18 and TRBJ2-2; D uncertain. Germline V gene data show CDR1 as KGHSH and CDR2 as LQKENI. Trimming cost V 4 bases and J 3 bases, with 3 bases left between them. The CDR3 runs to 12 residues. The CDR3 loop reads CASSQYTGELFF. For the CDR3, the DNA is TGTGCCAGCTCACAATACACCGGGGAGCTGTTTTTT.

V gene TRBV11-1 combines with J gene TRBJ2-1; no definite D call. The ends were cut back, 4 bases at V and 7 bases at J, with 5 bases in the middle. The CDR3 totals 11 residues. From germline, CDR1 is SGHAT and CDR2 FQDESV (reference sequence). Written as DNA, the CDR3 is TGTGCCAGCAGCTCGCTAAATGAGCAGTTCTTC. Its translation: CASSSLNEQFF.

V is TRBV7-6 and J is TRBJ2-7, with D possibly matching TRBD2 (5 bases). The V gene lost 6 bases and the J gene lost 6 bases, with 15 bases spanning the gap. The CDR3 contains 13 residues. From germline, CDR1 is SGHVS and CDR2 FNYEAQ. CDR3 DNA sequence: TGTGCCAGCAGTCCCGGTCCGGGGAGCGAGCAGTACTTC. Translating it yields CASSPGPGSEQYF.

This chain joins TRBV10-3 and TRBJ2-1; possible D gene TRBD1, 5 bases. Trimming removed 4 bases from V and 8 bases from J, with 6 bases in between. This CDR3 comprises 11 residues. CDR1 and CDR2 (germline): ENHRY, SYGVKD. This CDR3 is CAISAGYEQFF. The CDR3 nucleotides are TGTGCCATCAGTGCAGGGTATGAGCAGTTCTTC.

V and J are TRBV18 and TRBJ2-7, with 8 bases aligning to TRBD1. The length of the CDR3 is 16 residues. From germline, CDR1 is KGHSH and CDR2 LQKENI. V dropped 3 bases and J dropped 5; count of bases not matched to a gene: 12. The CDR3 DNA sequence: TGTGCCAGCTCACCTACCTTTGGACAGGGAACGAACGAGCAGTACTTC. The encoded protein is CASSPTFGQGTNEQYF.

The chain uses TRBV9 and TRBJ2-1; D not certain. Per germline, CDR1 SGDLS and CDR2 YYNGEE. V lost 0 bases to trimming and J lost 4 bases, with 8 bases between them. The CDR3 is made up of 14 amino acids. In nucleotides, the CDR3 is TGTGCCAGCAGCGTAGGGATCGGTTACAATGAGCAGTTCTTC. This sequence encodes CASSVGIGYNEQFF.

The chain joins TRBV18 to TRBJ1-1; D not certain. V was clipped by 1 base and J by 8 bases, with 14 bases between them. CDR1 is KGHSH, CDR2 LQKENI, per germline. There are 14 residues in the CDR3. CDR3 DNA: TGTGCCAGCTCACCACGTAGGACTCAACCAGAAGCTTTCTTT. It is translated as CASSPRRTQPEAFF. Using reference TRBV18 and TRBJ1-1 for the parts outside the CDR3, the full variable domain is NAGVMQNPRHLVRRRGQEARLRCSPMKGHSHVYWYRQLPEEGLKFMVYLQKENIIDESGMPKERFSAEFPKEGPSILRIQQVVRGDSAAYFCASSPRRTQPEAFFGQGTRLTVV.

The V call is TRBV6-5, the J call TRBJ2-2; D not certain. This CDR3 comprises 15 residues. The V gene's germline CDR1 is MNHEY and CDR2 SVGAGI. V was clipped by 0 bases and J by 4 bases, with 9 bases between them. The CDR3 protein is CASSYSWGSTGELFF. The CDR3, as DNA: TGTGCCAGCAGTTACTCGTGGGGAAGCACCGGGGAGCTGTTTTTT.

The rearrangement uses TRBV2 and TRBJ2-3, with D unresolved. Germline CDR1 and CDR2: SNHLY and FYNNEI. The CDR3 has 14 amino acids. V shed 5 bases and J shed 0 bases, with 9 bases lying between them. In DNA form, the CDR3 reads TGTGCCAGCAGTATAGGCGTGAGCACAGATACGCAGTATTTT. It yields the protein CASSIGVSTDTQYF.

The CDR3 sequence is CASSQSRYWGNTYNSPLHF. The CDR3 nucleotides read TGCGCCAGCAGTCAATCGCGCTATTGGGGGAACACCTATAATTCACCCCTCCACTTT. The V gene is TRBV23-1, the J gene TRBJ1-6; a possible D gene is TRBD1 (5 bases). TRBV23-1 is sorted into the ORF group, with uncertain function. The CDR3 is 19 amino acids. V lost 0 bases and J 2 bases, leaving 17 bases between the germline ends.